This entry lists 8 T cell receptor beta chains sequenced from one sample in a study of cytomegalovirus exposure and HLA in healthy donors listed by TCRdb under 2017. Library preparation used the immunoSEQ multiplex PCR assay. A mixture of 60 forward primers for TCR Vbeta segments and 13 reverse primers for TCR Jbeta segments was used in the multiplex PCR. TCRdb stores this immuneACCESS table with in-frame sequences only. Part of the clones is absent; in the studies checked, under half of the shortfall reflects unresolved V genes, and no reason is known for the rest. This sample has 200,000 to 250,000 clones in its table, and approximately 82% of those were observed once. Clones ranked in the top ten supply more than 0.5% of the sample. Sequencing was carried out using PBMCs. The receptors shown here come from a woman in her forties in good health and CMV-seronegative.

Comment on this clone: An end of the junction differs from the germline gene, which may be a read error. This chain joins TRBV7-7 and TRBJ2-5; TRBD1 matches 7 bases. Germline CDR1 and CDR2: SSHAT and FNYEAQ (reference sequence). There are 13 residues in the CDR3. The CDR3 here is CASSQGRGETQYF. The CDR3 region has the DNA TGTGCTAGCAGCCAGGGCAGGGGGGAGACCCAGTACTTC. The full variable domain, completed using reference TRBV7-7 and TRBJ2-5, is GAGVSQSPRYKVTKRGQDVTLRCDPISSHATLYWYQQALGQGPEFLTYFNYEAQPDKSGLPSDRFSAERPEGSISTLTIQRTEQRDSAMYRCASSQGRGETQYFGPGTRLLVL.

The chain combines TRBV6-6 with TRBJ2-1; maybe TRBD2 (6 bases). The CDR3 contains 13 residues. V lost 8 bases and J 2 bases, leaving 10 bases between the germline ends. Per germline, CDR1 MNHNY and CDR2 SVGAGI (reference sequence). The DNA for the CDR3 is TGTGCCAGCGGGGACTCCCCCTACAATGAGCAGTTCTTC. Translating gives CASGDSPYNEQFF.

The CDR3 region has the DNA TGTGCCAGCAGTGAAGAGGGACAGGGGGCGAGCTCCTATAATTCACCCCTCCACTTT. Translating gives CASSEEGQGASSYNSPLHF. The chain joins TRBV6-1 to TRBJ1-6, with 12 bases matching TRBD1. V dropped 1 base and J dropped 0; count of bases not matched to a gene: 4. The CDR3 length is 19 residues. Germline CDR1 MNHNS, CDR2 SASEGT.

The chain uses TRBV19 and TRBJ2-5, with 11 positions matching TRBD2. Per the germline V gene, CDR1 is LNHDA and CDR2 is SQIVND (reference sequence). Trimming cost V 8 bases and J 2 bases; bases outside gene matches: 16. There are 18 residues in the CDR3. The CDR3 sequence is CASSSRRASGGNQETQYF. Here the CDR3 DNA reads TGTGCCAGTTCTTCACGGAGGGCTAGCGGGGGGAATCAAGAGACCCAGTACTTC.

The chain uses TRBV28 and TRBJ2-3, with D uncertain. The CDR3 runs to 12 residues. Germline values: CDR1 MDHEN, CDR2 SYDVKM. V lost 5 bases to trimming and J lost 5 bases, with 8 bases between them. The CDR3 nucleotides read TGTGCCAGCAGTCCACCGGGAGATACGCAGTATTTT. Residues: CASSPPGDTQYF.

This clone was found a few times. The rearrangement joins TRBV4-1 to TRBJ2-5; no firm D call. Germline values: CDR1 MGHRA, CDR2 YSYEKL. The CDR3 spans 15 residues. With 1 base removed from V and 4 bases from J, the gap between germline ends came to 13 bases. CDR3 nucleotides: TGCGCCAGCAGCCAAGCCGAAGCGTCAAGAGAGACCCAGTACTTC. This translates into CASSQAEASRETQYF.

This clone appeared a single time. The chain combines TRBV19 with TRBJ2-7, with TRBD1 as a possible D gene (5 bases). This CDR3 is 13 amino acids long. In germline, CDR1 is LNHDA, CDR2 SQIVND (reference sequence). The V and J ends lost 2 bases and 5 bases respectively, with 10 bases between them. DNA for the CDR3: TGTGCCAGTAGTATACAGGGTCAGGACGAGCAGTACTTC. Its protein is CASSIQGQDEQYF.

The chain is built from TRBV9 and TRBJ1-1, with D hard to call. Germline CDR1 is SGDLS and CDR2 is YYNGEE. The CDR3 has 15 residues. V was pared by 0 bases and J by 4 bases, with 13 bases between. Here the CDR3 reads CASSVVPGSATEAFF. CDR3 in DNA: TGTGCCAGCAGCGTAGTTCCGGGTAGTGCCACTGAAGCTTTCTTT.